This T cell receptor (beta chain) was obtained from a study of blood T cell repertoires in COVID-19. Study background: PBMCs, B-cell-depleted T cells, or T cells were the source of the cDNA or gDNA that made up the material.

Per the original methods: Researchers report that nucleated cell counts were estimated from reference gene primer amplification. Data came from immunoSEQ multiplex PCR; TCRdb stores just in-frame clones and leaves some out. V and J calls and clone size follow that table, whereas D and trimming were derived from the DNA. The sample holds about 69,000 clones, around 85% seen once. Between the trimmed V and J ends, which lost 4 bases and 11 bases, there was a span of 18 bases. CDR3 size: 13 residues. CDR1 and CDR2 from the germline V gene are SGHDT and YYEEEE. The chain uses TRBV5-6 and TRBJ1-1, with D unresolved. This sequence originates from a man aged 35 to 55 with COVID-19, enrolled during active disease. Material for sequencing was peripheral blood. The CDR3 DNA is TGTGCCAGCAGCCCCGAGACGGGAACTAGGGCTTTCTTT. Residues: CASSPETGTRAFF.